This T cell receptor (beta chain) is from a study of blood T cell repertoires in COVID-19. Study-level information: Collection of acute and convalescent COVID-19 samples took place in the United States, Italy and Spain. Sources were T cells, B-cell-depleted T cells, or PBMCs; the material itself was cDNA or gDNA.

Under the authors' procedure: Counts of nucleated cells, estimated from reference gene primer amplification, were obtained. Assay used: immunoSEQ multiplex PCR; TCRdb lists only in-frame clones, some missing. The V and J calls and the clone size are those of that table, but D and trimming were determined from the DNA. The sample holds some 250,000 clones, 81% seen once. In the case of this clone: The sample has other DNA sequences that encode this CDR3 too.

Looked up from germline, CDR1 is SGHRS and CDR2 is YFSETQ. V shed 5 bases, J shed 1 base, and the junction held 5 bases outside the gene matches. CDR3 length: 15 residues. This sequence originates from a woman aged 80 or over with acute or convalescent COVID-19. Material: peripheral blood. The chain joins TRBV5-1 to TRBJ2-3; 9 bases are shared with TRBD1. This CDR3 is CASSPRTGGTDTQYF. The CDR3 DNA sequence: TGCGCCAGCAGTCCTCGGACAGGGGGCACAGATACGCAGTATTTT.